This passage covers 5 T cell receptor beta chains from one sample sequenced in a study of blood T cells in healthy people across ages. The second PCR ran about 6 to 11 cycles with a sample-barcoded 5' primer and J-beta primers. In TCRdb, the 5' RACE reads were re-called with MiXCR into one record per CDR3 protein. The sample records 450,000 to 600,000 distinct CDR3 sequences, roughly a quarter being singletons. This sample was shared with a second study, whose subject was T cells of mothers and their children.

Sample: blood. Receptors originate from a boy between 2 and 10 years old in good health.

The V call is TRBV9, the J call TRBJ2-3, with TRBD2 identical over 11 bases. CDR1 and CDR2 from the germline V gene are SGDLS and YYNGEE. The CDR3 consists of 16 residues. The V and J ends lost 0 bases and 4 bases, in that order; junction bases with no gene match: 4. The CDR3 region has the DNA TGTGCCAGCAGCGTAGATGTTAGCGGGGGGGCAGATACGCAGTATTTT. Protein: CASSVDVSGGADTQYF.

This clonotype was detected once. V usage is TRBV4-1 and J usage is TRBJ1-2; 9 bases align to TRBD1. Germline V CDR1 and CDR2: MGHRA, YSYEKL. V lost 3 bases and J lost 2; bases outside the gene matches: 13. The CDR3 runs 18 residues. CDR3 protein: CASSQPGTGQVWNYGYTF. DNA of the CDR3: TGCGCCAGCAGCCAGCCCGGGACAGGGCAGGTCTGGAACTATGGCTACACCTTC.

This rearrangement joins TRBV7-3 to TRBJ2-7, with TRBD1 matching 9 bases. Germline V gene data show CDR1 as SGHTA and CDR2 as FQGTGA. Trimming removed 8 bases from V and 5 bases from J; junction bases left unmatched: 10. The CDR3 has 14 residues. CDR3 in DNA: TGTGCCAGCGGACCCGGGACAGGGTCCCACGAGCAGTACTTC. Residues: CASGPGTGSHEQYF.

This chain joins TRBV2 and TRBJ2-7, with 11 bases aligning to TRBD2. This CDR3 is 14 amino acids long. V dropped 6 bases and J dropped 2; count of bases not matched to a gene: 3. The germline V gene encodes CDR1 SNHLY and CDR2 FYNNEI. CDR3 in amino acids: CASRALAGAYEQYF. For the CDR3, the DNA is TGTGCCAGCAGGGCACTAGCGGGGGCCTACGAGCAGTACTTC. The whole variable domain, remainder taken from reference TRBV2 and TRBJ2-7, is EPEVTQTPSHQVTQMGQEVILRCVPISNHLYFYWYRQILGQKVEFLVSFYNNEISEKSEIFDDQFSVERPDGSNFTLKIRSTKLEDSAMYFCASRALAGAYEQYFGPGTRLTVT.

This clonotype has more than one count but fewer than ten. The chain carries TRBV29-1 and TRBJ2-1; 16 positions match TRBD2. This CDR3 has 16 residues. Germline loops: CDR1 SQVTM, CDR2 ANQGSEA. V lost 3 bases and J lost 8; bases outside the gene matches: 7. The CDR3 nucleotides are TGCAGCGTTGACGGGACTAGCGGGGGGGCCTTGGATGAGCAGTTCTTC. It yields the protein CSVDGTSGGALDEQFF.